The clone carrying this T cell receptor (beta chain) was seen more than once but under ten times. These data come from a study of cytomegalovirus exposure and HLA in healthy donors. 60 Vbeta and 13 Jbeta primers were used in PCR. Measured with immunoSEQ multiplex PCR; TCRdb has only the in-frame clones, and not every one. This sample has 130,000 to 150,000 clones; roughly three quarters occur once, and the top ten carry more than 0.95%. The sequence was collected from a man aged 18 to 35 in good health and CMV-seronegative. The sample comprised PBMCs.

The CDR3 loop is CASGSLPGQGHSPLHF. CDR3 in DNA: TGTGCCAGCGGATCCCTTCCGGGACAGGGACATTCACCCCTCCACTTT. The chain has TRBV4-2 and TRBJ1-6; TRBD1 agrees at 9 bases. Germline assignment: CDR1 LGHNA and CDR2 YNFKEQ. J lost 8 bases, V lost 8 bases, and 13 bases had no gene match. CDR3 length: 16 amino acids.